This T cell receptor beta chain was identified during a study of T cells in Graves' hyperthyroidism and ophthalmopathy. Overall study results and limits: Separating ophthalmopathy from stable hyperthyroidism was achieved by a 13 V-J model.

This clonotype appeared many times. The antigen is not known. TCR beta CDR3 regions were amplified from RNA transcripts. First-round RT-PCR with HTBI primers amplified the TCR CDR3 region. One entry per CDR3 protein results from TCRdb running MiXCR on the multiplex PCR reads. Of tens of thousands of distinct CDR3 sequences listed, approximately 53% are singletons. This clonotype was sampled from a man between 18 and 29 years old with Graves' hyperthyroidism. The sample was peripheral blood or thyroid tissue (not recorded which).

The CDR3 loop is CASSIETGNQPQHF. In DNA form, the CDR3 reads TGTGCCAGTAGTATTGAAACGGGGAATCAGCCCCAGCATTTT. The rearrangement links TRBV19 to TRBJ1-5; D is ambiguous. The CDR3 runs to 14 residues. Per germline, CDR1 LNHDA and CDR2 SQIVND (reference sequence). V was shortened by 3 bases and J by 4 bases, with 10 bases between the two germline ends. Full variable domain (rest looked up from reference TRBV19 and TRBJ1-5): DGGITQSPKYLFRKEGQNVTLSCEQNLNHDAMYWYRQDPGQGLRLIYYSQIVNDFQKGDIAEGYSVSREKKESFPLTVTSAQKNPTAFYLCASSIETGNQPQHFGDGTRLSIL.